These T cell receptor beta chains were read from a single sample in a study of blood T cell repertoires in COVID-19. TCRdb keeps only in-frame clones here, not all; method: immunoSEQ multiplex PCR. Of 95,000 to 150,000 clones listed, around 87% are singletons. Source material: peripheral blood. The receptors come from a woman aged 45-59 years with acute or convalescent COVID-19. Both conserved end residues are part of each CDR3. Each record gives: CDR3 DNA, CDR3 protein, V gene, clone size, CDR3 length, J gene, D gene. A D gene is named only where the DNA matches it firmly. Rows may omit the clone size; those that give it use once, few, many or a size class.

cdr3_nt: TGCGCCAGCAGCCAAGAGACAGGGGTGAACACTGAAGCTTTCTTT; cdr3_aa: CASSQETGVNTEAFF; v_call: TRBV4-1; clone_size: -; cdr3_length: 15; j_call: TRBJ1-1; d_call: TRBD1
cdr3_nt: TGTGCTAGTGGTTTGGTATCTGACGACCGGACAGGAAACTATGGCTACACCTTC; cdr3_aa: CASGLVSDDRTGNYGYTF; v_call: TRBV12-5; clone_size: few; cdr3_length: 18; j_call: TRBJ1-2; d_call: TRBD1
cdr3_nt: TGTGCCAGCAGCCGGAGGGCGGGTGAGATGGGGGAGACCCAGTACTTC; cdr3_aa: CASSRRAGEMGETQYF; v_call: TRBV9; clone_size: -; cdr3_length: 16; j_call: TRBJ2-5; d_call: -
cdr3_nt: TGTGCCACCAGCTCCACGGGATCTCTTGCCAATGAGCAGTTCTTC; cdr3_aa: CATSSTGSLANEQFF; v_call: TRBV24-1; clone_size: -; cdr3_length: 15; j_call: TRBJ2-1; d_call: -
cdr3_nt: TGTGCCAGCAGTTTAGGGCGGATCGGGGAGCTGTTTTTT; cdr3_aa: CASSLGRIGELFF; v_call: TRBV12-3/TRBV12-4; clone_size: few; cdr3_length: 13; j_call: TRBJ2-2; d_call: -
cdr3_nt: TGTGCCAGCAGCCTCGGACAAAGAAACAATGAGCAGTTCTTC; cdr3_aa: CASSLGQRNNEQFF; v_call: TRBV27; clone_size: -; cdr3_length: 14; j_call: TRBJ2-1; d_call: -
cdr3_nt: TGTGCCAGCAGTCAAACGGCCTCAGGGATGATTCAGCCCCAGCATTTT; cdr3_aa: CASSQTASGMIQPQHF; v_call: TRBV28; clone_size: -; cdr3_length: 16; j_call: TRBJ1-5; d_call: -
cdr3_nt: TGTGCCAGCATCACACAGGGGGCGACTGAAGCTTTCTTT; cdr3_aa: CASITQGATEAFF; v_call: TRBV6-6; clone_size: -; cdr3_length: 13; j_call: TRBJ1-1; d_call: TRBD1
cdr3_nt: TGTGCCAGCACCTTAGGAAGACAGACGACTGAAGCTTTCTTT; cdr3_aa: CASTLGRQTTEAFF; v_call: TRBV5-5; clone_size: few; cdr3_length: 14; j_call: TRBJ1-1; d_call: -
cdr3_nt: TGTGCCAGCGTGGGACAACCCTACGAGCAGTACTTC; cdr3_aa: CASVGQPYEQYF; v_call: TRBV6-6; clone_size: -; cdr3_length: 12; j_call: TRBJ2-7; d_call: -
cdr3_nt: TGTGCCTGGAGTGGCGACAGCTACGAGCAGTACTTC; cdr3_aa: CAWSGDSYEQYF; v_call: TRBV30; clone_size: -; cdr3_length: 12; j_call: TRBJ2-7; d_call: -
cdr3_nt: TGTGCCAGCGGGAGGGCCTGGGAGACCCAGTACTTC; cdr3_aa: CASGRAWETQYF; v_call: TRBV6-6; clone_size: -; cdr3_length: 12; j_call: TRBJ2-5; d_call: TRBD2
cdr3_nt: TGTGCCAGCAGCTGGACTAGCGGGGCCTACAATGAGCAGTTCTTC; cdr3_aa: CASSWTSGAYNEQFF; v_call: TRBV7-3; clone_size: -; cdr3_length: 15; j_call: TRBJ2-1; d_call: TRBD2